Listed below are T cell receptor beta chains from one sample, sequenced in a study of T cell responses to AZD1222 COVID-19 vaccine. Generated by immunoSEQ multiplex PCR, the TCRdb table keeps only in-frame clones and is missing some. The sample yields around 120,000 clones, roughly nine tenths seen once. This specimen was peripheral blood, taken on day 0 of AZD1222 vaccination. The receptors were gathered from an adult in good health. The CDR3 runs from the conserved cysteine through the conserved F or W. A D gene is named only where the DNA matches it firmly. The size of a clone is reported for some rows only, either as once, few or many, or as a class for expanded clones.

j_call,d_call,v_call,clone_size,cdr3_length,cdr3_nt,cdr3_aa
TRBJ1-3,TRBD1,TRBV5-1,.,16,TGCGCCAGCAGCTTGGACGGACAGGGCTCTGGAAACACCATATATTTT,CASSLDGQGSGNTIYF
TRBJ2-1,.,TRBV2,.,14,TGTGCCAGCAGTGACAAGACTACCCCCAATGAGCAGTTCTTC,CASSDKTTPNEQFF
TRBJ2-2,.,TRBV5-1,.,14,TGCGCCAGCAGCTTGGCCCCGGGGACCGGGGAGCTGTTTTTT,CASSLAPGTGELFF
TRBJ1-1,.,TRBV12-3/TRBV12-4,.,13,TGTGCCAGCAGAACAAGACGAGACACTGAAGCTTTCTTT,CASRTRRDTEAFF
TRBJ2-3,.,TRBV9,.,13,TGTGCCAGCAGCGTAGAGGCAAGAGATACGCAGTATTTT,CASSVEARDTQYF
TRBJ2-5,TRBD2,TRBV2,.,16,TGTGCCAGCAGAAGACTAGCGGGAGGGGGACCGGAGACCCAGTACTTC,CASRRLAGGGPETQYF
TRBJ1-1,.,TRBV10-2,.,15,TGCGCCAGCAGTGATCTGGCACAGGGAGGGACTGAAGCTTTCTTT,CASSDLAQGGTEAFF
TRBJ2-7,.,TRBV7-9,.,12,TGTGCCAGCAGCTTAAGACAGGACGAGCAGTACTTC,CASSLRQDEQYF
TRBJ2-3,TRBD1,TRBV5-4,.,15,TGTGCCAGCAGCCTAGGGACAGGGGGCGGGGATACGCAGTATTTT,CASSLGTGGGDTQYF
TRBJ1-5,.,TRBV5-3,.,9,TGTGCCAGGAATCAGCCCCAGCATTTT,CARNQPQHF
TRBJ1-4,.,TRBV25-1,once,14,TGTGCCAGCAGTGAAGGGGCAGGGTCTGAAAAACTGTTTTTT,CASSEGAGSEKLFF
TRBJ2-3,.,TRBV7-9,once,12,TGTGCCAGCAGCTTAGAAACAGATACGCAGTATTTT,CASSLETDTQYF
TRBJ1-3,.,TRBV2,.,14,TGTGCCAGCAGCGTACAGGGTCCTGGAAACACCATATATTTT,CASSVQGPGNTIYF
TRBJ2-7,.,TRBV3-1/TRBV3-2,.,13,TGTGCCAGCAGCCAACGGTCCTCCTACGAGCAGTACTTC,CASSQRSSYEQYF
TRBJ1-5,.,TRBV21-1,few,16,TGTGCCAGCACCTTAGGGGGGGGTCCTAGCAATCAGCCCCAGCATTTT,CASTLGGGPSNQPQHF
TRBJ2-1,TRBD2,TRBV29-1,.,13,TGCAGCTCGGGGGGACTAGCGGGAGTTGAGCAGTTCTTC,CSSGGLAGVEQFF
TRBJ2-6,.,TRBV28,.,15,TGTGCCAGCAGTTTAAGGGTATCGGGGGCCAACGTCCTGACTTTC,CASSLRVSGANVLTF
TRBJ1-4,.,TRBV6-1,few,17,TGTGCCAGCAGTGCGGGGGGCGCGGGGCCCGCTAATGAAAAACTGTTTTTT,CASSAGGAGPANEKLFF
TRBJ1-1,TRBD1,TRBV24-1,.,17,TGTGCCACCAGTGATTTGGTTTGGGACAGCCCGAACACTGAAGCTTTCTTT,CATSDLVWDSPNTEAFF
TRBJ1-1,.,TRBV6-5,.,12,TGTGCCAGCAGTCTTGAGACCTCAGAAGCTTTCTTT,CASSLETSEAFF
TRBJ2-7,TRBD1,TRBV5-1,.,14,TGCGCCAGCAGCAAGGGGACAGGGGGCTACGAGCAGTACTTC,CASSKGTGGYEQYF
TRBJ2-1,TRBD2,TRBV18,.,15,TGTGCCAGCTCACCCTCCCTAGCGGCCATTAGTGAGCAGTTCTTC,CASSPSLAAISEQFF
TRBJ2-7,.,TRBV6-1,.,16,TGTGCCAGCAGTGAAGGGTCGGGACGGGGGCGCTACGAGCAGTACTTC,CASSEGSGRGRYEQYF
TRBJ2-3,.,TRBV29-1,.,14,TGCAGCGTCGACCCAGGAGTGCCAACAGATACGCAGTATTTT,CSVDPGVPTDTQYF
TRBJ2-1,TRBD2,TRBV7-6,.,21,TGTGCCAGCAGCCGCGGACTAGCGGGAGCTCTCTACCCAAGCTCCTACAATGAGCAGTTCTTC,CASSRGLAGALYPSSYNEQFF
TRBJ2-3,TRBD1,TRBV6-4,.,15,TGTGCCAGCAGTGAGGGACAGGGCCACACAGATACGCAGTATTTT,CASSEGQGHTDTQYF
TRBJ2-7,.,TRBV19,.,13,TGTGCCAGTAGTATTCAGGGGTCCTACGAGCAGTACTTC,CASSIQGSYEQYF
TRBJ2-1,.,TRBV10-1,.,14,TGCGCCAGCAGCGGAGGGCCGGGGAACAATGAGCAGTTCTTC,CASSGGPGNNEQFF
TRBJ2-7,.,TRBV6-1,.,12,TGTGCCAGCAGTGAAGCAGGGTCCGAGCAGTACTTC,CASSEAGSEQYF
TRBJ2-1,TRBD2,TRBV28,.,19,TGTGCCAGCAGTTCCTTCGTGGGGGTTACTAGCGGAGCATACAATGAGCAGTTCTTC,CASSSFVGVTSGAYNEQFF
TRBJ2-5,.,TRBV19,.,14,TGTGCCAGTAGTGCGGGACCGCAACAAGAGACCCAGTACTTC,CASSAGPQQETQYF
TRBJ2-1,TRBD2,TRBV5-1,.,16,TGCGCCAGCAGCTCTCAAGCGGGACGCCCGGGGAATGAGCAGTTCTTC,CASSSQAGRPGNEQFF
TRBJ1-3,.,TRBV2,.,14,TGTGCCAGCAGTGATTGGGGTCCCGGAAACACCATATATTTT,CASSDWGPGNTIYF
TRBJ1-5,TRBD1,TRBV28,.,14,TGTGCCAGCAGATCCCAGGGGGCAAGTCAGCCCCAGCATTTT,CASRSQGASQPQHF
TRBJ2-5,.,TRBV4-1,.,14,TGCGCCAGCAGCCAAGAAGGAGGGGCAGAGACCCAGTACTTC,CASSQEGGAETQYF
TRBJ1-1,.,TRBV5-1,.,13,TGCGCCAGCAGCCGGGTAGAGGACACTGAAGCTTTCTTT,CASSRVEDTEAFF
TRBJ2-7,.,TRBV28,.,13,TGTGCCAGCAGTTTACGGGGACACTACGAGCAGTACTTC,CASSLRGHYEQYF
TRBJ1-1,.,TRBV27,.,14,TGTGCCAGCAGGTTATGGTCGGGGTTCGGGGAAGCTTTCTTT,CASRLWSGFGEAFF
TRBJ1-2,.,TRBV27,.,13,TGTGCCAGCAGAGACAGATCTTACTATGGCTACACCTTC,CASRDRSYYGYTF
TRBJ2-7,TRBD2,TRBV5-6,.,16,TGTGCCAGCAGCCTTCCCGGACTAGCGGGAGAGGGGGAGCAGTACTTC,CASSLPGLAGEGEQYF
TRBJ2-2,TRBD2,TRBV7-8,.,16,TGTGCCAGCAGCTTAGCGCTAGCGGGAGGTCCCGGGGAGCTGTTTTTT,CASSLALAGGPGELFF
TRBJ2-1,TRBD2,TRBV28,.,17,TGTGCCAGCCGCCGCGGGGGCCGCCTAGCGGGAGCTTATGAGCAGTTCTTC,CASRRGGRLAGAYEQFF
TRBJ1-5,.,TRBV3-1/TRBV3-2,few,13,TGTGCCAGCAGCCAGAATGGGGATCAGCCCCAGCATTTT,CASSQNGDQPQHF
TRBJ1-5,TRBD1,TRBV6-5,.,16,TGTGCCAGCAGTTCCAACAGGGGGATAAGCAATCAGCCCCAGCATTTT,CASSSNRGISNQPQHF
TRBJ2-7,TRBD1,TRBV14,.,16,TGTGCCAGCAGCCTTCCCTTAGTAGGGGGCGCCGACGAGCAGTACTTC,CASSLPLVGGADEQYF
TRBJ2-3,.,TRBV19,.,17,TGTGCCAGTAGCCCCATGGCGGGCGTCATTGGGACAGATACGCAGTATTTT,CASSPMAGVIGTDTQYF
TRBJ2-1,.,TRBV9,.,15,TGTGCCAGCAGCGTCTCGACAGGTATTTTGGATGAGCAGTTCTTC,CASSVSTGILDEQFF
TRBJ2-5,.,TRBV5-1,.,13,TGCGCCAGCAGCTTGGGGGGTCCCGAGACCCAGTACTTC,CASSLGGPETQYF
TRBJ1-5,.,TRBV24-1,once,17,TGTGCCACCAGTGATTCCCTAGGGGAACTCGGCAATCAGCCCCAGCATTTT,CATSDSLGELGNQPQHF
TRBJ1-6,TRBD1,TRBV25-1,.,14,TGTGCCAGCAGTGGGGACAGCTCCAATTCACCCCTCCACTTT,CASSGDSSNSPLHF
TRBJ1-4,.,TRBV5-1,.,14,TGCGCCAGCAGCTTGAAGGGCCCTAATGAAAAACTGTTTTTT,CASSLKGPNEKLFF
TRBJ2-3,.,TRBV6-2/TRBV6-3,.,16,TGTGCCAGCAGTTACTCGGGACCAAGGGGGGGGAGTCCGCAGTATTTT,CASSYSGPRGGSPQYF
TRBJ2-2,.,TRBV10-1,.,14,TGCGCCAGCAGTGCTAGCTTGGGGACCGGGGAGCTGTTTTTT,CASSASLGTGELFF
TRBJ2-1,.,TRBV7-9,.,12,TGTGCCAGCAGCTTAGGCCATAATGAGCAGTTCTTC,CASSLGHNEQFF